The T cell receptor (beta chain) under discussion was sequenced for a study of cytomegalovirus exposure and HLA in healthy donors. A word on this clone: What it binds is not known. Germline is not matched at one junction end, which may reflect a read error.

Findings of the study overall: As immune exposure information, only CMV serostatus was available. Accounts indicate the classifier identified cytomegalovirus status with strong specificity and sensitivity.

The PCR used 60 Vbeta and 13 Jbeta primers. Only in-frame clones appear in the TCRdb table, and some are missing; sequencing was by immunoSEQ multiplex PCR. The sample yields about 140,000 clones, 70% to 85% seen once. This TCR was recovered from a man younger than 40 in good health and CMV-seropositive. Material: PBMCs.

CDR3 bases: TGTTCCAGCAGCTTGGGACAGGGGTCTGAAGCTTTCTTT. Translation: CSSSLGQGSEAFF. The chain links TRBV7-9 to TRBJ1-1, with 10 bases identical to TRBD1. The V gene's germline CDR1 is SEHNR and CDR2 FQNEAQ (reference sequence). The CDR3 is 13 amino acids.